At least ten counts were recorded for the clone carrying this TCR beta chain. This CDR3 is 16 amino acids long. The germline V gene encodes CDR1 SNHLY and CDR2 FYNNEI. The germline V and J ends were trimmed by 3 bases and 3 bases, with 17 bases remaining between them. The data derive from a study of T-cell reconstitution after alpha-beta-depleted transplantation in children. During its preparation, the TCRbeta library received unique molecular identifiers. TCRdb passed the PCR reads through MiXCR, listing each CDR3 protein once. The sample yields about 500,000 distinct CDR3 sequences, more than 9.5% seen once.

The starting material was PBMCs, mostly from graft donor cells, obtained 180 days after TCRalphabeta/CD19-depleted stem cell transplant. V and J are TRBV2 and TRBJ1-1, with a possible D match to TRBD1 (6 bases). The TCR was taken from a female patient aged 2-10 years who had a stem cell transplant for aplastic anemia, so the T cells may come from the graft donor. CDR3 DNA: TGTGCCAGCAGTGAGGTCCCCACAGGGTTAGACACTGAAGCTTTCTTT. It specifies CASSEVPTGLDTEAFF.